These 17 T cell receptor beta chains were sequenced from one sample in a study of CD8 T cells in ankylosing spondylitis. TCRdb re-analysed the 5' RACE reads in MiXCR, keeping a single row per CDR3 protein. The sample carries 100,000 to 150,000 distinct CDR3 sequences, over 6% recorded once. Sequencing was carried out using blood, either unsorted or a sorted T cell fraction (not recorded which). All receptors derive from a male donor with ankylosing spondylitis or in good health (not recorded which).

This clonotype was observed at least ten times. The chain uses TRBV20-1 and TRBJ2-7; TRBD2 agrees at 7 bases. The CDR3 spans 11 residues. Trimming took 6 bases from V and 6 from J; bases not matched to a gene: 5. Germline V gene sequence: CDR1 DFQATT, CDR2 SNEGSKA (reference sequence). The CDR3, as DNA: TGCAGTGCCTCGATAGCGGGCGAGCAGTACTTC. As protein: CSASIAGEQYF.

The sample holds many counts of this clonotype. This chain connects TRBV12-3 or TRBV12-4 to TRBJ2-1, with a possible D match to TRBD2 (6 bases). This CDR3 has 13 amino acids. Trimming pared 5 bases from V and 4 bases from J, leaving 9 bases between. The CDR3 nucleotides read TGTGCCAGCAGTCGAGGGACTTACAATGAGCAGTTCTTC. The encoded protein is CASSRGTYNEQFF.

This clonotype was seen ten or more times. The chain couples TRBV6-5 to TRBJ1-2; no clear D. Trimming left V 0 bases short and J 3 bases short, with 8 bases between. The CDR3 spans 14 residues. Germline loops: CDR1 MNHEY, CDR2 SVGAGI. CDR3 sequence (DNA): TGTGCCAGCAGTTACTCGGTGGGAGACTATGGCTACACCTTC. Translating it yields CASSYSVGDYGYTF.

This clonotype has at least ten counts. The chain recombines TRBV9 with TRBJ2-3, with a weak D call TRBD1 (6 bases). The CDR3 is 16 residues long. CDR1 is SGDLS and CDR2 is YYNGEE in the germline V gene. V was pared by 0 bases and J by 1 base, with 12 bases between. The CDR3 DNA follows: TGTGCCAGCAGCGTAGGATCGGACAGCGGCACAGATACGCAGTATTTT. Translating it yields CASSVGSDSGTDTQYF.

This clonotype was counted ten times or more. The chain uses TRBV7-3 and TRBJ2-3; 11 bases fit TRBD1. The length of the CDR3 is 17 residues. Per germline, CDR1 SGHTA and CDR2 FQGTGA. With V trimmed by 2 bases and J by 5 bases, 9 bases remained unmatched. The CDR3 coding sequence is TGTGCCAGCAGCTTATCCGGGACAGGGGGAAATGGAGATACGCAGTATTTT. This translates into CASSLSGTGGNGDTQYF.

This clonotype was picked up many times. The chain recombines TRBV20-1 with TRBJ2-2, with D perhaps TRBD1 or TRBD2 (5 bases each). The length of the CDR3 is 12 residues. Trimming stripped 5 bases from V and 8 bases from J, with 12 bases between. Germline V gene sequence: CDR1 DFQATT, CDR2 SNEGSKA (reference sequence). The CDR3 loop reads CSAGDGGGELFF. The DNA of the CDR3 is TGCAGTGCTGGGGACGGAGGAGGGGAGCTGTTTTTT.

This clonotype came up many times. This sequence joins TRBV3-1 and TRBJ1-1; 7 bases map to TRBD1. The length of the CDR3 is 14 residues. CDR1 is LGHDT, CDR2 YNNKEL, per germline (reference sequence). V was pared by 4 bases and J by 0 bases, with 2 bases of the junction left unmatched. The CDR3 bases are TGTGCCAGCAGCCCCACAGGGGTGAACACTGAAGCTTTCTTT. It is translated as CASSPTGVNTEAFF.

The chain combines TRBV29-1 with TRBJ1-4; D is perhaps TRBD1 (6 bases). The CDR3 has 14 amino acids. V lost 5 bases and J lost 4, with 14 bases in between. Germline V gene data show CDR1 as SQVTM and CDR2 as ANQGSEA. The CDR3 DNA reads as TGCAGCGTTTTGGTACAGGGACTTAATGAAAAACTGTTTTTT. It is translated as CSVLVQGLNEKLFF.

The sample holds many counts of this clonotype. The rearrangement links TRBV7-2 to TRBJ2-3, with 16 bases aligning to TRBD2. Germline V CDR1 and CDR2: SGHTA, FQGNSA. CDR3 length: 19 amino acids. V dropped 6 bases and J dropped 4; count of bases not matched to a gene: 13. The CDR3, as DNA: TGTGCCAGCAGAGAACCGGGACTAGCGGGGGGGCCGGCCTCAGATACGCAGTATTTT. Translated: CASREPGLAGGPASDTQYF.

This clonotype was recorded many times. The V gene is TRBV11-2, the J gene TRBJ2-2, with D possibly TRBD1 on 5 matching bases. The CDR3 covers 15 residues. Germline assignment: CDR1 SGHAT and CDR2 FQNNGV. Trimming left V 5 bases short and J 8 bases short, with 18 bases between. CDR3 sequence (DNA): TGTGCCAGCAGCCCCCAGGGAAGCTTGGTAGGGGAGCTGTTTTTT. This codes for CASSPQGSLVGELFF.

This clonotype has ten or more counts. Its ends do not fully match the called genes, so a read error is possible. J is TRBJ2-5 and V is TRBV18, with no clear D. CDR3 length: 13 residues. The germline CDR1 and CDR2 sequences are KGHSH and LQKENI. The CDR3 DNA follows: TGTGCCAACTCACAAGGGTACCAAGAGACCCAGTACTTC. It yields the protein CANSQGYQETQYF.

This clonotype was seen at least ten times. The genes are TRBV11-2 and TRBJ2-2, with D unresolved. The CDR3 spans 14 residues. Germline V CDR1 and CDR2: SGHAT, FQNNGV. With 4 bases removed from V and 6 bases from J, the gap between germline ends came to 12 bases. CDR3 nucleotide sequence: TGTGCCAGCAGCTCGCCTGGGTCGGCCGGGGAGCTGTTTTTT. It yields the protein CASSSPGSAGELFF.

The table lists this clonotype with many counts. The CDR3 protein is CASSLGASGYSYEQYF. CDR3 coding DNA: TGTGCCAGCAGCTTAGGGGCTAGCGGGTACTCCTACGAGCAGTACTTC. This rearrangement joins TRBV7-2 to TRBJ2-7; 8 bases map to TRBD2. The CDR3 contains 16 residues. With V trimmed by 1 base and J by 0 bases, 5 bases remained unmatched. Germline loops: CDR1 SGHTA, CDR2 FQGNSA. Full variable domain (missing parts from reference TRBV7-2 and TRBJ2-7): GAGVSQSPSNKVTEKGKDVELRCDPISGHTALYWYRQSLGQGLEFLIYFQGNSAPDKSGLPSDRFSAERTGGSVSTLTIQRTQQEDSAVYLCASSLGASGYSYEQYFGPGTRLTVT.

This clonotype has a handful of counts. This chain uses TRBV5-1 with TRBJ2-5; weak D call: TRBD2 (6 bases). Per germline, CDR1 SGHRS and CDR2 YFSETQ. The V end lost 5 bases, the J end lost 3 bases, and 11 bases lay between the germline ends. The CDR3 covers 13 residues. CDR3 region: CASSSGVEETQYF. In nucleotides, the CDR3 is TGCGCCAGCAGTTCGGGAGTAGAAGAGACCCAGTACTTC.

This clonotype was seen many times. The chain is built from TRBV6-1 and TRBJ2-1; D is ambiguous. The CDR3 loop spans 14 amino acids. CDR1 and CDR2 (germline): MNHNS, SASEGT. Trimming pared 5 bases from V and 2 bases from J, leaving 10 bases between. The CDR3 spells CASSKPGTYNEQFF. The CDR3 nucleotides are TGTGCCAGCAGTAAGCCTGGGACCTACAATGAGCAGTTCTTC.

The V and J genes are TRBV20-1 and TRBJ1-4; D remains ambiguous. With 6 bases removed from V and 5 bases from J, the gap between germline ends came to 13 bases. The CDR3 spans 13 residues. Germline loops: CDR1 DFQATT, CDR2 SNEGSKA (reference sequence). The CDR3 DNA reads TGCAGTGCCTCTGGGCCTTCGAATGAAAAACTGTTTTTT. This translates into CSASGPSNEKLFF.

This clonotype was recorded at least ten times. The chain is built from TRBV5-1 and TRBJ2-2; 14 nucleotides line up with TRBD2. The J segment lost 3 bases and the V segment lost 4 bases, leaving 5 bases of the junction unmatched. CDR1 SGHRS and CDR2 YFSETQ come from the germline V gene. The CDR3 totals 17 residues. The CDR3 is CASSAGLAGADTGELFF. The DNA for the CDR3 is TGCGCCAGCAGCGCGGGACTAGCGGGGGCCGACACCGGGGAGCTGTTTTTT.